This T cell receptor beta chain was documented in a study of technical replicates of blood from several donors (dated by TCRdb to about 2017). The germline ends are 12 bases apart after V is trimmed by 6 bases and J by 4 bases. From the cysteine up to the phenylalanine, the CDR3 has a length of 13 residues. CDR3 DNA only is kept here, 39 bases in frame from base 1. Via the germline V gene, CDR1 is MGHDK and CDR2 SYGVNS. As concerns this clone: The antigen this receptor binds is unknown. The sample holds no much larger clone one base away, and base qualities are not on file.

The library was obtained by the immunoSEQ multiplex PCR assay. Held by TCRdb, this immuneACCESS table contains in-frame sequences only and omits some clones. Under half of the omission traces to an unresolved V gene where checked; the cause of the rest is unknown. Counted in this sample were approximately 70,000 clones; more than 95% of them appeared once. Roughly 0.16% of the sample goes to the ten largest clones. Sequencing was carried out using T cells isolated from PBMCs. The receptor was derived from a human donor in good health. The chain is encoded by TRBV25-1 joined to TRBJ1-1; the D gene is not confidently resolved. The CDR3 reads as follows: CASRAGSATEAFF. The nucleotide sequence is given as TGTGCCAGCAGGGCGGGATCGGCCACTGAAGCTTTCTTT.